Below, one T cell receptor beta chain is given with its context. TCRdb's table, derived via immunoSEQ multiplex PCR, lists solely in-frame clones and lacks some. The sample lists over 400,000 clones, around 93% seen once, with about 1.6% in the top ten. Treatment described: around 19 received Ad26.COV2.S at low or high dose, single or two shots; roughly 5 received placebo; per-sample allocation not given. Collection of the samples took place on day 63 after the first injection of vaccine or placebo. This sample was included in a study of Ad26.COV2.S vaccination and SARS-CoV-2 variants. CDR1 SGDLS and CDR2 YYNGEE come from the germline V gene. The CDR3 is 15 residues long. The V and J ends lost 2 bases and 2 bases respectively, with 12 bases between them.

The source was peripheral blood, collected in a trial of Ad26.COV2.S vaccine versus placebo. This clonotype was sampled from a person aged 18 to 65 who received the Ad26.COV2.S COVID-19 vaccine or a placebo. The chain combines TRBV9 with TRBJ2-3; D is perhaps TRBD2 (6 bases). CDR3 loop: CASSVGGRYTDTQYF. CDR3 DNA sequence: TGTGCCAGCAGCGTGGGGGGACGGTACACAGATACGCAGTATTTT.